The 21 T cell receptor beta chains below all came from one sample that was sequenced in a study of shared clonotypes between healthy human individuals. Clones were read by immunoSEQ multiplex PCR, and TCRdb kept only the in-frame ones, dropping some. The sample holds millions of clones, around nine tenths seen once. The sample was naive CD4+ T cells sorted from blood. As for subset: CD45RA+ positively selected. These receptors were collected from a man aged 18 to 30 in good health.

The rearrangement links TRBV7-5 to TRBJ1-1; the DNA was not used to check the table's D call, TRBD1. TRBV7-5 is classified as a pseudogene. The CDR3 covers 17 residues. CDR3 in amino acids: CARRKTSGTDKHWLAFF. The CDR3 region has the DNA TGTGCCAGAAGAAAGACCTCCGGGACAGATAAACACTGGTTAGCTTTCTTT.

The J gene is TRBJ1-1, the V gene TRBV7-9, with D possibly TRBD1 on 5 matching bases. This CDR3 spans 14 amino acids. The germline V gene encodes CDR1 SEHNR and CDR2 FQNEAQ (reference sequence). The ends were cut back, 4 bases at V and 1 base at J, with 10 bases in the middle. The CDR3 is CASSWLQANTEAFF. CDR3 nucleotides: TGTGCCAGCAGCTGGCTACAGGCGAACACTGAAGCTTTCTTT.

The chain couples TRBV29-1 to TRBJ2-3; D is unclear. The CDR3 has 14 residues. The V end was cut by 7 bases, the J end by 2 bases, with 16 bases between. Germline loops: CDR1 SQVTM, CDR2 ANQGSEA. The CDR3: CSARLATSTDTQYF. The CDR3 nucleotides are TGCAGCGCCAGGTTGGCGACTTCCACAGATACGCAGTATTTT.

This clone has a handful of counts. This sample includes further DNA sequences coding for the same CDR3. The rearrangement joins TRBV18 to TRBJ2-7; D unclear. There are 12 residues in the CDR3. Trimming took 2 bases from V and 3 from J, leaving 5 bases between them. In germline, CDR1 is KGHSH, CDR2 LQKENI. The CDR3 loop reads CASSPESYEQYF. In DNA form, the CDR3 reads TGTGCCAGCTCACCAGAGAGCTACGAGCAGTACTTC.

CDR3 DNA: TGCGCCAGCAGCCAAGAGGCCCTTAGCGGGAGGGCGATCACCGGGGAGCTGTTTTTT. Protein sequence: CASSQEALSGRAITGELFF. The V call is TRBV4-3, the J call TRBJ2-2, with 11 bases matching TRBD2. The V segment lost 0 bases and the J segment 4 bases; nucleotides outside the gene matches: 10. Germline assignment: CDR1 LGHNA and CDR2 YSLEER. The CDR3 spans 19 residues.

The chain employs TRBV7-2 and TRBJ2-4, with 10 bases matching TRBD1. CDR1 is SGHTA and CDR2 is FQGNSA in the germline V gene. The CDR3 extends over 19 amino acids. V lost 5 bases, J lost 1 base, and 14 bases stayed unmatched. The CDR3 sequence is CASSHLYTPGQGAKNIQYF. In DNA form, the CDR3 reads TGTGCCAGCAGCCACCTATATACCCCGGGACAGGGGGCCAAAAACATTCAGTACTTC.

V and J are TRBV5-1 and TRBJ2-1; possibly TRBD2 for D (7 bases). The CDR3 has 14 amino acids. V lost 9 bases and J lost 6, with 19 bases in between. Germline V gives CDR1 SGHRS, CDR2 YFSETQ. The CDR3 loop is CATHGGPQSNEQFF. CDR3 in DNA: TGCGCCACCCACGGGGGGCCCCAGTCCAATGAGCAGTTCTTC.

CDR3 nucleotides: TGTGCCAGCAGCTCGGCTCCCGGGACCCTTAGCACAGATACGCAGTATTTT. Its translation: CASSSAPGTLSTDTQYF. The genes are TRBV7-2 and TRBJ2-3, with D perhaps being TRBD1 or TRBD2 (5 bases each). Germline loops: CDR1 SGHTA, CDR2 FQGNSA. There are 17 residues in the CDR3. Deletions cut 4 bases from V and 0 bases from J, with 17 bases between.

The chain links TRBV10-3 to TRBJ1-1, with D perhaps matching TRBD1 (6 bases). Germline CDR1 is ENHRY and CDR2 is SYGVKD. The CDR3 runs to 13 residues. V lost 7 bases to trimming and J lost 6 bases, with 15 bases between them. CDR3 protein: CAIMSGGKAEAFF. The CDR3 DNA reads as TGTGCCATCATGAGTGGGGGCAAGGCTGAAGCTTTCTTT.

This clone was recorded a few times. The chain couples TRBV15 to TRBJ2-2, with D perhaps matching TRBD1 (5 bases). V lost 5 bases, J lost 1 base, and 17 bases lay in between. The CDR3 spans 17 residues. Germline V lookup: CDR1 LNHNV, CDR2 YYDKDF (reference sequence). In nucleotides, the CDR3 is TGTGCCACCAGCCCTTCCCCACAGGTGGGGAACACCGGGGAGCTGTTTTTT. The encoded protein is CATSPSPQVGNTGELFF.

V is TRBV6-1 and J is TRBJ1-2; D unclear. Per germline, CDR1 MNHNS and CDR2 SASEGT. V lost 6 bases and J lost 3, with 11 bases in between. This CDR3 region has 13 residues. The CDR3 sequence is CASRVGMDYGYTF. Here the CDR3 DNA reads TGTGCCAGCAGGGTGGGGATGGACTATGGCTACACCTTC.

V is TRBV2 and J is TRBJ2-7, with 10 nucleotides matching TRBD1. The CDR3 runs 16 residues. Germline-derived CDR1 and CDR2 are SNHLY and FYNNEI. V trimming: 4 bases; J trimming: 5 bases; junction bases outside the gene matches: 11. As DNA, the CDR3 is TGTGCCAGCAGTGCCCGGGGGGGACAGGGGAAAAACGAGCAGTACTTC. It is translated as CASSARGGQGKNEQYF.

The V call is TRBV4-1, the J call TRBJ1-2; 10 bases are a match to TRBD1. V shed 0 bases, J shed 6 bases, and the junction held 7 bases outside the gene matches. The CDR3 contains 16 residues. CDR1 MGHRA and CDR2 YSYEKL come from the germline V gene. In DNA, the CDR3 is TGCGCCAGCAGCCAAGATGAAGACAGGGGGCGGGATGGCTACACCTTC. Translation: CASSQDEDRGRDGYTF.

This clone was counted only a few times. This rearrangement joins TRBV4-1 to TRBJ1-4; D gene uncertain. The V gene's germline CDR1 is MGHRA and CDR2 YSYEKL. The CDR3 has 15 amino acids. V was trimmed by 0 bases and J by 10 bases, leaving 15 bases between them. CDR3 region: CASSQESGIVRKLFF. The CDR3, as DNA: TGCGCCAGCAGCCAAGAAAGTGGTATCGTCAGAAAACTGTTTTTT.

This chain connects TRBV7-2 to TRBJ1-5; D gene uncertain. CDR3 size: 13 residues. In germline, CDR1 is SGHTA, CDR2 FQGNSA. Trimming left V 3 bases short and J 3 bases short, with 6 bases between. The CDR3 nucleotides are TGTGCCAGCAGCTTCGGTATCAATCAGCCCCAGCATTTT. This codes for CASSFGINQPQHF.

The chain is built from TRBV30 and TRBJ1-2, with 8 bases identical to TRBD1. Per germline, CDR1 GTSNPN and CDR2 SVGIG (reference sequence). The junction had 6 bases not matched to a gene; V was cut back by 4 bases and J by 8 bases. CDR3 length: 12 residues. The CDR3 DNA reads as TGTGCCTGGAACGGACAGGGAGGGGGCTACACCTTC. It encodes CAWNGQGGGYTF.

The chain employs TRBV6-1 and TRBJ1-5; 7 positions match TRBD1. The CDR3 runs 13 residues. Germline values: CDR1 MNHNS, CDR2 SASEGT. Unmatched junction bases numbered 2, after V lost 6 bases and J lost 3 bases. The DNA of the CDR3 is TGTGCCAGCAGGGACAGGATCAATCAGCCCCAGCATTTT. This translates into CASRDRINQPQHF.

The chain has TRBV27 and TRBJ2-7; 8 positions agree with TRBD2. Germline V gene sequence: CDR1 MNHEY, CDR2 SMNVEV (reference sequence). V shed 4 bases, J shed 2 bases, and the junction held 7 bases outside the gene matches. The CDR3 extends over 15 amino acids. The CDR3 spells CASSSRGGITYEQYF. The CDR3, as DNA: TGTGCCAGCAGTTCTCGGGGGGGAATCACCTACGAGCAGTACTTC.

Details on this clone: The sample contains more than one DNA sequence encoding this CDR3. The chain combines TRBV6-5 with TRBJ2-7; the D is unclear. This CDR3 has 14 amino acids. CDR1 and CDR2 (germline): MNHEY, SVGAGI. Trimming removed 0 bases from V and 0 bases from J, with 6 bases in between. The CDR3 region is CASSYSFSSYEQYF. CDR3 DNA: TGTGCCAGCAGTTACTCATTCAGCTCCTACGAGCAGTACTTC.

The chain uses TRBV10-1 and TRBJ2-1; TRBD2 agrees at 10 bases. Germline V gene sequence: CDR1 WNHNN, CDR2 SYGVQD (reference sequence). CDR3 length: 16 amino acids. J lost 7 bases, V lost 0 bases, and 6 bases had no gene match. The DNA for the CDR3 is TGCGCCAGCAGTGAGTCGGCTAGCGGGGGAAAAAATGAGCAGTTCTTC. It is translated as CASSESASGGKNEQFF.

The rearrangement links TRBV7-9 to TRBJ1-4; the match to TRBD1 covers 8 bases. The CDR3 contains 18 residues. Trimming at V came to 1 base and at J to 0 bases, leaving 7 bases not matched to a gene. Germline V CDR1 and CDR2: SEHNR, FQNEAQ (reference sequence). The DNA for the CDR3 is TGTGCCAGCAGCTTAGGGGCAGGGGGCCTCGCAACTAATGAAAAACTGTTTTTT. It specifies CASSLGAGGLATNEKLFF.